This entry lists 27 T cell receptor beta chains sequenced from one sample in a study of cytomegalovirus exposure and HLA in healthy donors (dated by TCRdb to the late 2010s). The receptor library was made with the immunoSEQ multiplex PCR assay. For the multiplex PCR, a mixture combining 60 forward primers for TCR Vbeta segments and 13 reverse primers for TCR Jbeta segments was used. TCRdb took this table from immuneACCESS and kept in-frame rearrangements with V and J called. Such tables lack part of the clones; where checked against another copy, unresolved V genes explain under half of the gap, and the rest is unexplained. Here the sample has fewer than 200,000 clones; about three quarters occur a single time. The top ten hold 2.5% to 3% of the sample. Sequencing was carried out using PBMCs. The receptors derive from a woman aged 30 to 39 in good health and CMV-seronegative.

The rearrangement links TRBV7-2 to TRBJ2-5, with D perhaps TRBD2 (5 bases). The V end was cut by 0 bases, the J end by 4 bases, with 9 bases between. This CDR3 is 14 amino acids long. Germline values: CDR1 SGHTA, CDR2 FQGNSA. In DNA, the CDR3 is TGTGCCAGCAGCTTAGCGTCTGAGGGAGAGACCCAGTACTTC. Translated, it gives CASSLASEGETQYF.

The chain couples TRBV7-6 to TRBJ2-1; a possible D gene is TRBD1 (7 bases). V was pared by 3 bases and J by 5 bases, with 14 bases between. Germline loops: CDR1 SGHVS, CDR2 FNYEAQ. The CDR3 length is 15 residues. CDR3 region: CASSLEGARDNEQFF. The CDR3 DNA sequence: TGTGCCAGCAGCTTGGAGGGGGCGCGTGACAATGAGCAGTTCTTC. Full variable domain (rest looked up from reference TRBV7-6 and TRBJ2-1): GAGVSQSPRYKVTKRGQDVALRCDPISGHVSLYWYRQALGQGPEFLTYFNYEAQQDKSGLPNDRFSAERPEGSISTLTIQRTEQRDSAMYRCASSLEGARDNEQFFGPGTRLTVL.

This clone was seen a single time. This chain uses TRBV7-9 with TRBJ1-2; a possible D gene is TRBD1 (6 bases). The CDR3 length is 15 residues. The germline V gene encodes CDR1 SEHNR and CDR2 FQNEAQ (reference sequence). Deletions cut 2 bases from V and 1 base from J, with 11 bases between. In DNA, the CDR3 is TGTGCCAGCAGCTTATATGTCAGGGGTAACTATGGCTACACCTTC. Translated, it gives CASSLYVRGNYGYTF.

The rearrangement uses TRBV29-1 and TRBJ2-2, with TRBD2 identical over 8 bases. CDR3 length: 15 amino acids. The V gene end was trimmed by 8 bases and the J gene end by 0 bases; junction bases not matched to a gene: 8. The germline V gene has CDR1 SQVTM and CDR2 ANQGSEA. CDR3 loop: CSINSGDTNTGELFF. As DNA, the CDR3 is TGCAGCATCAATAGCGGGGATACGAACACCGGGGAGCTGTTTTTT.

As for this clone: Other DNA sequences from this sample encode an identical CDR3 as well. The rearrangement uses TRBV9 and TRBJ2-7, with a weak D call TRBD2 (5 bases). The germline CDR1 and CDR2 sequences are SGDLS and YYNGEE. This CDR3 has 14 residues. V lost 4 bases, J lost 3 bases, and 14 bases lay in between. CDR3 in amino acids: CASSLAGADYEQYF. The CDR3 DNA is TGTGCCAGCAGCTTGGCGGGCGCAGACTACGAGCAGTACTTC.

V usage is TRBV7-6 and J usage is TRBJ2-1; 9 bases are shared with TRBD1. CDR1 and CDR2 from the germline V gene are SGHVS and FNYEAQ. Germline trimming cut 5 bases from V and 5 bases from J; bases unmatched to any gene: 4. This CDR3 contains 14 residues. CDR3 in amino acids: CASSLRDRDNEQFF. The CDR3 DNA reads TGTGCCAGCAGCCTCCGGGACAGGGACAATGAGCAGTTCTTC.

V usage is TRBV2 and J usage is TRBJ2-5, with no clear D. CDR1 is SNHLY, CDR2 FYNNEI, per germline. V lost 3 bases and J 2 bases, leaving 7 bases between the germline ends. The CDR3 loop spans 13 amino acids. As DNA, the CDR3 is TGTGCCAGCAGTGACGGTCGACAAGAGACCCAGTACTTC. This encodes CASSDGRQETQYF.

This chain uses TRBV11-2 with TRBJ2-1; 10 bases map to TRBD1. The germline gives CDR1 SGHAT, CDR2 FQNNGV. J gave up 0 bases and V 11 bases, and 13 bases lay outside the gene matches. The CDR3 loop spans 17 amino acids. The CDR3 sequence is CAGRGTGDGGSYNEQFF. The CDR3 bases are TGTGCCGGACGGGGGACAGGGGACGGGGGCTCCTACAATGAGCAGTTCTTC.

This chain connects TRBV7-2 to TRBJ2-3; 8 positions match TRBD2. Germline assignment: CDR1 SGHTA and CDR2 FQGNSA. The V gene end was trimmed by 5 bases and the J gene end by 4 bases; junction bases not matched to a gene: 11. This CDR3 spans 16 amino acids. CDR3 in amino acids: CASSTRLAGRADTQYF. The CDR3 nucleotides read TGTGCCAGCAGCACGCGACTAGCCGGGAGGGCAGATACGCAGTATTTT.

CDR3 in DNA: TGTGCCAGCAGTTCCCACAGGGGGCGGAACTATGGCTACACCTTC. Its protein product is CASSSHRGRNYGYTF. This sequence joins TRBV28 and TRBJ1-2; 9 bases line up with TRBD1. V dropped 4 bases and J dropped 2; count of bases not matched to a gene: 5. The CDR3 covers 15 residues. CDR1 is MDHEN and CDR2 is SYDVKM in the germline V gene.

This chain uses TRBV7-2 with TRBJ2-1; 7 bases match TRBD2. With 6 bases clipped from V and 9 bases from J, the junction kept 14 bases outside the gene matches. This CDR3 comprises 15 residues. The germline CDR1 and CDR2 sequences are SGHTA and FQGNSA. CDR3 nucleotides: TGTGCCAGCAGACCATTCAATGGGGGGAGGGCTGAGCAGTTCTTC. Protein product: CASRPFNGGRAEQFF.

This chain uses TRBV9 with TRBJ2-3; no definite D call. The V end lost 0 bases, the J end lost 2 bases, and 4 bases lay between the germline ends. The germline gives CDR1 SGDLS, CDR2 YYNGEE. The CDR3 extends over 13 amino acids. Written as DNA, the CDR3 is TGTGCCAGCAGCGTAGACTTCACAGATACGCAGTATTTT. It codes for CASSVDFTDTQYF. Complete variable domain (other parts from reference TRBV9 and TRBJ2-3): DSGVTQTPKHLITATGQRVTLRCSPRSGDLSVYWYQQSLDQGLQFLIQYYNGEERAKGNILERFSAQQFPDLHSELNLSSLELGDSALYFCASSVDFTDTQYFGPGTRLTVL.

The rearrangement uses TRBV6-5 and TRBJ1-2; D gene uncertain. This CDR3 region has 13 residues. Germline-derived CDR1 and CDR2 are MNHEY and SVGAGI. The germline V and J ends were trimmed by 7 bases and 8 bases, with 17 bases remaining between them. For the CDR3, the DNA is TGTGCCAGCAACGGCAGGCCCGATGAGGGCTACACCTTC. It translates to CASNGRPDEGYTF.

The chain employs TRBV4-3 and TRBJ2-2; 12 positions agree with TRBD2. J lost 5 bases, V lost 0 bases, and 16 bases had no gene match. The germline gives CDR1 LGHNA, CDR2 YSLEER. This CDR3 is built from 21 residues. The CDR3 region has the DNA TGCGCCAGCAGCCAAGATCATCTAGCGGGAGGGCCGAGGGCCTGGACCGGGGAGCTGTTTTTT. Translated: CASSQDHLAGGPRAWTGELFF.

The gene calls are TRBV19 and TRBJ1-1; no reliable D call. Trimming pared 6 bases from V and 0 bases from J, leaving 11 bases between. The CDR3 is made up of 14 amino acids. Germline V gene sequence: CDR1 LNHDA, CDR2 SQIVND (reference sequence). The CDR3 nucleotides are TGTGCCAGTAGGAAGGTCGGGGTGAACACTGAAGCTTTCTTT. This gives the protein CASRKVGVNTEAFF.

This chain joins TRBV7-7 and TRBJ1-4; D is uncertain. Germline lookup yields CDR1 SSHAT and CDR2 FNYEAQ (reference sequence). Trimming removed 5 bases from V and 8 bases from J, with 12 bases in between. The CDR3 is 13 residues long. CDR3 bases: TGTGCCAGCAGCGCCTCCCTAGACGAAAAACTGTTTTTT. Residues: CASSASLDEKLFF.

V usage is TRBV28 and J usage is TRBJ2-7; a possible D gene is TRBD1 (6 bases). The CDR3 loop spans 15 amino acids. V dropped 7 bases and J dropped 6 bases, with 22 bases sitting between them. In germline, CDR1 is MDHEN, CDR2 SYDVKM. Here the CDR3 DNA reads TGTGCCAGCACCTCGTCTGGGGGCCTAGATTCCGAGCAGTACTTC. This codes for CASTSSGGLDSEQYF.

The chain joins TRBV4-2 to TRBJ2-7, with 9 bases identical to TRBD1. CDR3 length equals 15 residues. The ends lost 0 bases at V and 4 bases at J; junction bases unmatched: 4. In germline, CDR1 is LGHNA, CDR2 YNFKEQ. The chain's CDR3 is CASSQETGGFYEQYF. The CDR3 bases are TGTGCCAGCAGCCAAGAAACAGGGGGCTTTTACGAGCAGTACTTC.

The rearrangement joins TRBV28 to TRBJ2-1; no reliable D call. Trimming left V 7 bases short and J 5 bases short, with 15 bases between. Germline V gene data show CDR1 as MDHEN and CDR2 as SYDVKM. This CDR3 has 14 amino acids. DNA for the CDR3: TGTGCCAGCACCCCCCCCGGAGTCCACAATGAGCAGTTCTTC. Amino acids: CASTPPGVHNEQFF. Variable domain in full (rest from reference TRBV28 and TRBJ2-1): DVKVTQSSRYLVKRTGEKVFLECVQDMDHENMFWYRQDPGLGLRLIYFSYDVKMKEKGDIPEGYSVSREKKERFSLILESASTNQTSMYLCASTPPGVHNEQFFGPGTRLTVL.

The J gene is TRBJ2-3, the V gene TRBV11-2, with D possibly TRBD2 on 6 matching bases. The length of the CDR3 is 13 residues. V lost 7 bases, J lost 1 base, and 9 bases lay in between. Germline V gene sequence: CDR1 SGHAT, CDR2 FQNNGV. The CDR3 is CASNWEGTDTQYF. The CDR3, as DNA: TGTGCCAGCAACTGGGAGGGCACAGATACGCAGTATTTT.

A word on this clone: Other DNA sequences of this sample code for an identical CDR3. This chain connects TRBV7-9 to TRBJ1-2; 10 positions agree with TRBD1. Germline V gene sequence: CDR1 SEHNR, CDR2 FQNEAQ (reference sequence). The trim removed 4 bases at V and 8 bases at J, leaving 16 bases unmatched. The CDR3 totals 17 residues. The CDR3 spells CASSSWGLRQGAQGYTF. CDR3 in DNA: TGTGCCAGCAGCTCATGGGGGCTCCGACAGGGGGCGCAAGGCTACACCTTC.

J is TRBJ1-3 and V is TRBV10-3; perhaps TRBD1 as D (6 bases). Trimming took 2 bases from V and 8 from J, leaving 16 bases between them. CDR1 is ENHRY, CDR2 SYGVKD, per germline. This CDR3 comprises 15 residues. In DNA form, the CDR3 reads TGTGCCATCAGTGAGGAACTCCGGGACACAGACACCATATATTTT. As protein: CAISEELRDTDTIYF.

This chain connects TRBV2 to TRBJ1-5; 7 bases match TRBD1. The V segment lost 6 bases and the J segment 8 bases; nucleotides outside the gene matches: 10. Germline V CDR1 and CDR2: SNHLY, FYNNEI. There are 14 residues in the CDR3. CDR3 nucleotide sequence: TGTGCCAGCAGGATCCGACAGGGTTTTGAGCCCCAGCATTTT. This codes for CASRIRQGFEPQHF.

This clone was counted between two and nine times. This chain connects TRBV27 to TRBJ2-2; 7 bases agree with TRBD1. After removal of 4 bases from V and 5 bases from J, the junction contained 10 bases not matched to a gene. Germline CDR1 MNHEY, CDR2 SMNVEV (reference sequence). The CDR3 is 16 amino acids. This chain's CDR3 is CASSSENRGATGELFF. The DNA for the CDR3 is TGTGCCAGCAGTTCCGAGAACAGGGGAGCAACCGGGGAGCTGTTTTTT.

A single count supports this clone. This rearrangement joins TRBV30 to TRBJ1-3; tentative D call: TRBD1 (5 bases). CDR1 and CDR2 (germline): GTSNPN, SVGIG (reference sequence). The ends were cut back, 0 bases at V and 0 bases at J, with 12 bases in the middle. The CDR3 sequence is 16 residues long. In DNA, the CDR3 is TGTGCCTGGAGTGTAATAGCAGGGAACTCTGGAAACACCATATATTTT. Its translation is CAWSVIAGNSGNTIYF.

The rearrangement links TRBV7-2 to TRBJ1-5; D not resolved. The ends were cut back, 1 base at V and 0 bases at J, with 7 bases in the middle. The CDR3 contains 15 residues. Germline V gives CDR1 SGHTA, CDR2 FQGNSA. The CDR3 DNA reads as TGTGCCAGCAGCTTAGGAGGGAATAGCAATCAGCCCCAGCATTTT. Its protein product is CASSLGGNSNQPQHF.

In this sample, this clone turned up a few times. This chain links TRBV5-6 with TRBJ2-7; D not certain. Per the germline V gene, CDR1 is SGHDT and CDR2 is YYEEEE. This CDR3 is built from 15 residues. V was cut by 0 bases and J by 1 base, with 11 bases left in between. The CDR3 DNA is TGTGCCAGCAGCTTGGTAGTCGATTCGTCCTACGAGCAGTACTTC. It is translated as CASSLVVDSSYEQYF.